These 3 T cell receptor beta chains originate from one sample sequenced in a study of T cells in tuberculosis. Profiling relied on immunoSEQ multiplex PCR, and the TCRdb table lists in-frame clones only, not all of them. The sample shows 29,000 or so clones, approximately 95% of them seen only once. Sequenced material: PBMCs. These receptors originate from a donor aged 10-35 years with latent tuberculosis or without tuberculosis infection.

This chain joins TRBV5-1 and TRBJ2-1; 12 bases are shared with TRBD1. V lost 3 bases to trimming and J lost 4 bases; unmatched junction nucleotides: 5. The germline V gene encodes CDR1 SGHRS and CDR2 YFSETQ. This CDR3 region has 16 residues. CDR3 nucleotide sequence: TGCGCCAGCAGCTGGGGGACAGGGGGCACTTACAATGAGCAGTTCTTC. It translates to CASSWGTGGTYNEQFF.

This chain connects TRBV6-1 to TRBJ2-7; D uncertain. The ends were cut back, 4 bases at V and 2 bases at J, with 12 bases in the middle. Germline lookup yields CDR1 MNHNS and CDR2 SASEGT. There are 14 residues in the CDR3. The CDR3 sequence: CASSASSDAYEQYF. The CDR3 coding sequence is TGTGCCAGCAGTGCCTCCAGCGACGCCTACGAGCAGTACTTC.

The CDR3 nucleotides read TGTGCCAGTAGTATTACAGGGGGTAACACTGAAGCTTTCTTT. As protein: CASSITGGNTEAFF. The chain carries TRBV19 and TRBJ1-1; TRBD1 agrees at 8 bases. Germline V gene sequence: CDR1 LNHDA, CDR2 SQIVND (reference sequence). The CDR3 is made up of 14 amino acids. V dropped 3 bases and J dropped 2; count of bases not matched to a gene: 2.